Shown below are 10 T cell receptor beta chains from a single sample sequenced in a study of blood T cells in healthy people across ages. A second PCR of roughly 7 to 11 cycles used a sample-barcoded 5' primer and a J-beta primer mix. TCRdb redid the calling of the 5' RACE reads with MiXCR, one entry per CDR3 protein. The sample shows roughly 900,000 distinct CDR3 sequences, around 48% of them seen only once. Sequenced sample: blood. Receptor source: a man aged 25-40 years in good health.

As concerns this clonotype: A read error may produce the germline difference seen at one junction end. This sequence joins TRBV29-1 and TRBJ2-1, with 8 bases fitting TRBD2. CDR3 size: 14 residues. Germline CDR1 reads SQVTM; CDR2 reads ANQGSEA. The CDR3 protein is CSVDRGGTYNELFF. For the CDR3, the DNA is TGCAGCGTTGATCGGGGGGGCACTTACAATGAGCTGTTCTTC.

V gene TRBV30 combines with J gene TRBJ2-1; TRBD1 matches at 11 bases. The junction had 4 bases not matched to a gene; V was cut back by 2 bases and J by 7 bases. The CDR3 is made up of 14 amino acids. Germline CDR1 reads GTSNPN; CDR2 reads SVGIG (reference sequence). The CDR3 bases are TGTGCCTGGAGTTCGGGGACAGGGGGAAATGAGCAGTTCTTC. It translates to CAWSSGTGGNEQFF.

This clonotype has a handful of counts. The chain couples TRBV5-1 to TRBJ2-1; 7 bases align to TRBD2. From germline, CDR1 is SGHRS and CDR2 YFSETQ. The CDR3 extends over 16 amino acids. V lost 4 bases to trimming and J lost 1 base; unmatched junction nucleotides: 8. CDR3 loop: CASSPSLATSYNEQFF. Written as DNA, the CDR3 is TGCGCCAGCAGCCCGTCACTAGCGACGTCCTACAATGAGCAGTTCTTC.

This clonotype was seen ten or more times. The chain has TRBV7-2 and TRBJ2-1; 8 nucleotides align to TRBD2. Germline values: CDR1 SGHTA, CDR2 FQGNSA. The CDR3 is made up of 19 amino acids. Losses at the gene ends were 5 bases for V and 0 bases for J; bases not matched to a gene: 15. CDR3 coding DNA: TGTGCCAGCAGCCTCAGAGGATTGATAGCGGGGAGCTCCTACAATGAGCAGTTCTTC. As protein: CASSLRGLIAGSSYNEQFF.

The chain recombines TRBV20-1 with TRBJ1-6, with 7 bases aligning to TRBD1. Germline CDR1 is DFQATT and CDR2 is SNEGSKA (reference sequence). The CDR3 length is 17 residues. Trimming took 3 bases from V and 3 from J; bases not matched to a gene: 11. The CDR3 here is CSARDRPKDLYNSPLHF. The CDR3 DNA is TGCAGTGCTAGGGACAGGCCAAAGGACCTCTATAATTCACCCCTCCACTTT.

There are many counts of this clonotype. The V call is TRBV6-4, the J call TRBJ2-3; TRBD1 matches 7 bases. The V segment lost 10 bases and the J segment 4 bases; nucleotides outside the gene matches: 11. CDR1 and CDR2 (germline): MRHNA, SNTAGT. The CDR3 has 14 amino acids. This CDR3 reads CATSSGTDPDTQYF. CDR3 bases: TGTGCCACCTCCTCCGGGACAGATCCAGATACGCAGTATTTT.

The rearrangement uses TRBV20-1 and TRBJ2-7; D call uncertain. CDR1 is DFQATT and CDR2 is SNEGSKA in the germline V gene (reference sequence). V was clipped by 3 bases and J by 3 bases, with 9 bases between them. The CDR3 length is 12 residues. The CDR3 DNA is TGCAGTGCTAGTCTCATCCACTACGAGCAGTACTTC. This gives the protein CSASLIHYEQYF.

This clonotype has more than one count but fewer than ten. The rearrangement joins TRBV2 to TRBJ1-6; 9 bases agree with TRBD1. The germline gives CDR1 SNHLY, CDR2 FYNNEI. The CDR3 is made up of 13 amino acids. The V and J ends lost 8 bases and 8 bases, in that order; junction bases with no gene match: 4. CDR3 in amino acids: CASGDREHSPLHF. The CDR3, as DNA: TGTGCCAGCGGGGACAGGGAACATTCACCCCTCCACTTT.

This clonotype was counted a few times. The V and J genes are TRBV6-6 and TRBJ1-5; 7 bases match TRBD1. Germline V gives CDR1 MNHNY, CDR2 SVGAGI (reference sequence). Trimming took 8 bases from V and 2 from J; bases not matched to a gene: 9. The CDR3 runs 15 residues. CDR3 loop: CASETPQGRNQPQHF. CDR3 sequence (DNA): TGTGCCAGCGAAACTCCACAGGGGCGCAATCAGCCCCAGCATTTT.

This clonotype was counted a few times. J is TRBJ2-5 and V is TRBV12-3 or TRBV12-4; D unclear. The germline V and J ends were trimmed by 1 base and 0 bases, with 6 bases remaining between them. The CDR3 has 14 amino acids. The DNA for the CDR3 is TGTGCCAGCAGTTTAGGCCTAGACCAAGAGACCCAGTACTTC. Translation gives CASSLGLDQETQYF.